The source of this T cell receptor beta chain is a study of T cells after yellow fever vaccination. Study-level points and caveats: Shared CD4/CD8 clonotypes were a small share, likely from convergent recombination.

TCRdb called the 5' RACE reads again in MiXCR, with one record for every CDR3 protein. The data contain hundreds of thousands of distinct CDR3 sequences, around 8.1% of them singletons. For this clonotype: The target antigen is unknown. A much larger clone is a single base away; this may be a read error.

The germline gives CDR1 SGHTA, CDR2 FQGNSA. V shed 7 bases and J shed 7 bases, with 25 bases lying between them. This CDR3 has 17 amino acids. The material sequenced was PBMCs, taken 45 days after the first yellow fever vaccination. The chain carries TRBV7-2 and TRBJ2-2; TRBD2 might be the D (6 bases). The TCR was taken from a man aged 18-30 years who received the YFV17D yellow fever vaccine. The CDR3 spells CASNFTTSGVKFGELFF. Here the CDR3 DNA reads TGTGCCAGCAACTTCACGACTAGTGGCGTTAAGTTCGGGGAGCTGTTTTTT. Full variable domain (outside the CDR3, taken from reference TRBV7-2 and TRBJ2-2): GAGVSQSPSNKVTEKGKDVELRCDPISGHTALYWYRQSLGQGLEFLIYFQGNSAPDKSGLPSDRFSAERTGGSVSTLTIQRTQQEDSAVYLCASNFTTSGVKFGELFFGEGSRLTVL.